Listed below are T cell receptor beta chains from one sample, sequenced in a study of blood T cell repertoires in COVID-19. Clones were sequenced by immunoSEQ multiplex PCR, and TCRdb holds only the in-frame ones, with some missing. The sample lists over 110,000 clones, approximately 88% seen once, with 1.8% in the top ten. Sequencing was done on a sample of peripheral blood. The receptor source for this set is a man aged 65 to 79 with acute or convalescent COVID-19. CDR3s include the opening cysteine and the closing phenylalanine or tryptophan. The D gene is left open where the match is weak. Only some rows state a clone size, as once, few, many or a class for expanded clones.

cdr3_length j_call v_call clone_size d_call cdr3_aa cdr3_nt
15 TRBJ2-5 TRBV28 . . CASKKPQGIQETQYF TGTGCCAGCAAAAAGCCACAGGGTATACAAGAGACCCAGTACTTC
16 TRBJ2-3 TRBV5-1 . TRBD2 CASSLGGGGLADTQYF TGCGCCAGCAGCTTGGGTGGCGGGGGGCTTGCAGATACGCAGTATTTT
15 TRBJ1-1 TRBV28 once . CASSPAGNMNTEAFF TGTGCCAGCAGCCCCGCGGGGAACATGAACACTGAAGCTTTCTTT
14 TRBJ1-5 TRBV6-6 . TRBD1 CASSLQGGNQPQHF TGTGCCAGCAGTCTACAGGGGGGAAATCAGCCCCAGCATTTT
13 TRBJ1-5 TRBV7-2 few . CASSPDRNQPQHF TGTGCCAGCAGCCCGGACAGAAATCAGCCCCAGCATTTT
13 TRBJ2-7 TRBV19 . TRBD2 CASSMAGAYEQYF TGTGCCAGTAGTATGGCGGGGGCCTACGAGCAGTACTTC
14 TRBJ1-3 TRBV10-2 . . CASSRGADGNTIYF TGCGCCAGCAGCCGGGGTGCAGACGGAAACACCATATATTTT
16 TRBJ1-3 TRBV6-5 once . CASSSATGFSGNTIYF TGTGCCAGCAGTTCCGCCACAGGATTTTCTGGAAACACCATATATTTT
15 TRBJ2-3 TRBV30 . TRBD2 CAWSATSGRTDTQYF TGTGCCTGGAGTGCAACTAGCGGGAGAACAGATACGCAGTATTTT
14 TRBJ1-5 TRBV6-5 . TRBD1 CASSRTGTGQPQHF TGTGCCAGCAGTCGGACAGGGACGGGTCAGCCCCAGCATTTT
14 TRBJ1-2 TRBV30 . TRBD1 CAWRNAGTGFGYTF TGTGCCTGGAGAAACGCCGGGACAGGCTTCGGCTACACCTTC
13 TRBJ1-1 TRBV10-3 . TRBD1 CAISEPDRSEAFF TGTGCCATCAGTGAGCCGGACAGGTCTGAAGCTTTCTTT
15 TRBJ2-5 TRBV10-1 . TRBD2 CASSKTSGSGETQYF TGCGCCAGCAGTAAGACTAGCGGGTCGGGGGAGACCCAGTACTTC
13 TRBJ1-2 TRBV3-1/TRBV3-2 . . CASSQDLGGGYTF TGTGCCAGCAGCCAAGACCTAGGGGGTGGCTACACCTTC
17 TRBJ2-1 TRBV2 . TRBD2 CASSERSGGLGYNEQFF TGTGCCAGCAGTGAGAGAAGCGGGGGGCTGGGCTACAATGAGCAGTTCTTC
14 TRBJ1-5 TRBV28 few . CASLGGQADQPQHF TGTGCCAGTCTGGGCGGGCAGGCTGATCAGCCCCAGCATTTT
16 TRBJ2-7 TRBV27 . TRBD2 CASRAGRAPGSYEQYF TGTGCCAGCCGGGCGGGGAGGGCTCCCGGCTCCTACGAGCAGTACTTC
12 TRBJ1-1 TRBV9 . . CASSVGAGETFF TGTGCCAGCAGCGTAGGTGCAGGGGAAACTTTCTTT
16 TRBJ1-4 TRBV6-1 . . CASSEFRRQENEKLFF TGTGCCAGCAGTGAATTTCGAAGACAGGAGAATGAAAAACTGTTTTTT
17 TRBJ2-6 TRBV5-4 . . CASSPPPPGTGANVLTF TGTGCCAGCAGCCCACCCCCACCAGGTACTGGGGCCAACGTCCTGACTTTC
14 TRBJ2-3 TRBV5-1 . . CASRRGAGTDTQYF TGCGCCAGCCGACGCGGGGCGGGCACAGATACGCAGTATTTT
14 TRBJ1-5 TRBV28 few . CASRGGGRTQPQHF TGTGCCAGCCGGGGAGGAGGGAGGACTCAGCCCCAGCATTTT
13 TRBJ1-5 TRBV20-1 . . CSASLGLGQPQHF TGCAGTGCTAGTCTCGGACTTGGTCAGCCCCAGCATTTT
14 TRBJ2-7 TRBV6-5 once . CASSSWALTYEQYF TGTGCCAGCAGTTCTTGGGCCCTTACCTACGAGCAGTACTTC
12 TRBJ2-7 TRBV11-3 . . CASSSGSYEQYF TGTGCCAGCAGCTCAGGTTCCTACGAGCAGTACTTC
16 TRBJ2-3 TRBV28 . TRBD2 CASSSREGVSTDTQYF TGTGCCAGCAGTTCGCGGGAGGGCGTTAGCACAGATACGCAGTATTTT
14 TRBJ1-5 TRBV2 few TRBD1 CASSDGQGGLAQHF TGTGCCAGCAGTGATGGACAGGGGGGTTTAGCCCAGCATTTT
17 TRBJ2-3 TRBV28 . TRBD2 CASSFFSRGGVTDTQYF TGTGCCAGCAGTTTTTTTAGCCGGGGGGGGGTCACAGATACGCAGTATTTT
17 TRBJ2-7 TRBV5-6 . . CASRKARQGQSSYEQYF TGTGCCAGCAGGAAAGCGAGGCAGGGCCAAAGCTCCTACGAGCAGTACTTC
14 TRBJ1-4 TRBV7-2 . . CASSRQAANEKLFF TGTGCCAGCAGTAGACAGGCCGCTAATGAAAAACTGTTTTTT
16 TRBJ1-6 TRBV6-5 . . CASSYGSRGGGSPLHF TGTGCCAGCAGTTACGGGAGTCGGGGAGGCGGTTCACCCCTCCACTTT
14 TRBJ2-3 TRBV29-1 . . CSGLRGLSTDTQYF TGCAGTGGCCTCCGGGGGTTAAGCACAGATACGCAGTATTTT
13 TRBJ1-1 TRBV19 . TRBD1 CASSTTGGTEAFF TGTGCCAGTAGCACAACAGGGGGCACTGAAGCTTTCTTT
13 TRBJ2-3 TRBV9 . . CASSVPPLDTQYF TGTGCCAGCAGCGTACCCCCCCTAGATACGCAGTATTTT
16 TRBJ1-4 TRBV5-1 once . CASRRDGLAKGEKLFF TGCGCCAGCAGGCGGGACGGATTAGCGAAGGGTGAAAAACTGTTTTTT
16 TRBJ1-3 TRBV10-1 . . CASSGAGRSSGNTIYF TGCGCCAGCAGTGGTGCGGGACGGAGCTCTGGAAACACCATATATTTT
11 TRBJ2-5 TRBV6-5 . . CAGAQQGTQYF TGTGCGGGGGCGCAACAAGGGACCCAGTACTTC
18 TRBJ2-3 TRBV27 once TRBD2 CASSFLRLAGLGTDTQYF TGTGCCAGCAGTTTTTTGAGACTAGCGGGGTTGGGCACAGATACGCAGTATTTT
14 TRBJ2-1 TRBV28 . . CASSFQGSYNEQFF TGTGCCAGCAGTTTCCAGGGTTCCTACAATGAGCAGTTCTTC
14 TRBJ1-1 TRBV6-5 once TRBD1 CATVAGGTGTEAFF TGTGCCACCGTGGCAGGGGGCACGGGCACTGAAGCTTTCTTT
16 TRBJ2-2 TRBV7-8 . . CASSFDTRLDSGELFF TGTGCCAGCAGCTTCGACACCCGTCTCGACAGTGGGGAGCTGTTTTTT